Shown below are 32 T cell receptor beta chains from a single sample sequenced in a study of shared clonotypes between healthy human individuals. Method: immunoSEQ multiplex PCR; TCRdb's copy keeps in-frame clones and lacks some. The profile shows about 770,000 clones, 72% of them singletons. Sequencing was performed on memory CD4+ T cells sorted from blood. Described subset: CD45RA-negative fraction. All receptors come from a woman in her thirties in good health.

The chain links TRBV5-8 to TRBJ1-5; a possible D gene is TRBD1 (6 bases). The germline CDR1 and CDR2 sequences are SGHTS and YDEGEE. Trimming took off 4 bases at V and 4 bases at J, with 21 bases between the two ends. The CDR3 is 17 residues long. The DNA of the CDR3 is TGTGCCAGCAGCCCGGGGGCAGGGGAACTTTTTAATCAGCCCCAGCATTTT. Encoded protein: CASSPGAGELFNQPQHF.

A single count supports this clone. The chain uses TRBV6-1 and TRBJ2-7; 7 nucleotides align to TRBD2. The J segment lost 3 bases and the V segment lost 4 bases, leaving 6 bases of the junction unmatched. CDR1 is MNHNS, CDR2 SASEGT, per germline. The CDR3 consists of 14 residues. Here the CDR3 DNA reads TGTGCCAGCAGTGTCGGCGGGGGAGTCTACGAGCAGTACTTC. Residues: CASSVGGGVYEQYF.

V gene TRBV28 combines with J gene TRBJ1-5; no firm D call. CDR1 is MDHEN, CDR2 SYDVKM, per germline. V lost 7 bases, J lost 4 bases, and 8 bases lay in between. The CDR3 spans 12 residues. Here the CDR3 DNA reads TGTGCCAGCAATGGTCCTAATCAGCCCCAGCATTTT. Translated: CASNGPNQPQHF.

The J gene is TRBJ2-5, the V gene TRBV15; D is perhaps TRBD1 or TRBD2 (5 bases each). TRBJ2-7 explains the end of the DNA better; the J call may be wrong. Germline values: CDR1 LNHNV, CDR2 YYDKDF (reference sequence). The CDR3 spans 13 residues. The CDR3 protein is CATSREGAYEQYF. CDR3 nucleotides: TGTGCCACCAGCAGAGAGGGGGCCTACGAGCAGTACTTC.

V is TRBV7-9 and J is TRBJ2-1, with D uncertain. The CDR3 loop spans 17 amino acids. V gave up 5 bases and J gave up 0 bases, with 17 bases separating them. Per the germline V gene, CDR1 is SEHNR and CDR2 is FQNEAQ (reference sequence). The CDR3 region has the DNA TGTGCCAGCAGCGCCCCCTGGCGGACGAACTCCTACAATGAGCAGTTCTTC. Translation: CASSAPWRTNSYNEQFF.

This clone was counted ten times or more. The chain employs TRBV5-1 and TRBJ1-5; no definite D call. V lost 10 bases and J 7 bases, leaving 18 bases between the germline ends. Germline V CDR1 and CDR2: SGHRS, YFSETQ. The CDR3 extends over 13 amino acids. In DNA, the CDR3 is TGCGCCTCCCGGGCTCGGACGGACCAGCCCCAGCATTTT. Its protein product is CASRARTDQPQHF.

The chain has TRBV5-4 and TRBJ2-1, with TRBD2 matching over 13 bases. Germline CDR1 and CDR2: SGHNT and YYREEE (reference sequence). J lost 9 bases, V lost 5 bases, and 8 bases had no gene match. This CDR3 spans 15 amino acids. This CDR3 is CASSFGLAGEGEQFF. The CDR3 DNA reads TGTGCCAGCAGTTTCGGACTAGCGGGAGAGGGTGAGCAGTTCTTC.

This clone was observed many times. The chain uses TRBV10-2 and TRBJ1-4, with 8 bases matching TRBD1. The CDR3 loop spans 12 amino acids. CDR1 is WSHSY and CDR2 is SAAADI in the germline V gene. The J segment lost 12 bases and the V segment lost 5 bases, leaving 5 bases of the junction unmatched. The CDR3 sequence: CASSKTGVELFF. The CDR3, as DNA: TGCGCCAGCAGTAAGACAGGGGTTGAACTGTTTTTT.

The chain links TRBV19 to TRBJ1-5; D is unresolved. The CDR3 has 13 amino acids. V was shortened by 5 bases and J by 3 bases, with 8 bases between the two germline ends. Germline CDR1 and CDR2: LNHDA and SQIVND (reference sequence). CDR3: CASSDTINQPQHF. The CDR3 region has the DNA TGTGCCAGTAGTGACACTATCAATCAGCCCCAGCATTTT.

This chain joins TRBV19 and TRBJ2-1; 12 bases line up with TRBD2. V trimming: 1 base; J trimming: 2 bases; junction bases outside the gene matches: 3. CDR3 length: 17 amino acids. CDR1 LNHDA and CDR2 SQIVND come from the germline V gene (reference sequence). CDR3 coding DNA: TGTGCCAGTAGTATAGGGCTAGCGGGAGGGACCTACAATGAGCAGTTCTTC. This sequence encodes CASSIGLAGGTYNEQFF.

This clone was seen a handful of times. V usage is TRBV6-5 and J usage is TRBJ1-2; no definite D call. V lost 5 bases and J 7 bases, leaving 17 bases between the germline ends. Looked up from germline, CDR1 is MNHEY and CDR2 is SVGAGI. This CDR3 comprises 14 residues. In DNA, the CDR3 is TGTGCCAGCAGTCCTGACGGGTCTCGGGGTGGCTACACCTTC. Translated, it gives CASSPDGSRGGYTF.

The CDR3 region has the DNA TGTGCCAGCAGTGAGATTTCAGGGTTGGAACAGCCCCAGCATTTT. Amino acid sequence: CASSEISGLEQPQHF. The chain carries TRBV2 and TRBJ1-5, with D perhaps matching TRBD1 (5 bases). The germline V gene has CDR1 SNHLY and CDR2 FYNNEI. V shed 3 bases and J shed 7 bases, with 16 bases lying between them. There are 15 residues in the CDR3.

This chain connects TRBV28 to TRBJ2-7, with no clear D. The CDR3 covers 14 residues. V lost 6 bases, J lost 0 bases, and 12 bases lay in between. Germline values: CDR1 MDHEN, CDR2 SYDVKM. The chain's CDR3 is CASRSRRSSYEQYF. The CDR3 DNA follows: TGTGCCAGCAGGTCAAGACGGAGCTCCTACGAGCAGTACTTC.

CDR3 residues: CASSPPRYETQYF. For the CDR3, the DNA is TGTGCCAGCAGCCCTCCACGATACGAGACCCAGTACTTC. This chain uses TRBV11-2 with TRBJ2-5; D ambiguous. V lost 5 bases and J 5 bases, leaving 12 bases between the germline ends. Germline V gives CDR1 SGHAT, CDR2 FQNNGV. The CDR3 extends over 13 amino acids.

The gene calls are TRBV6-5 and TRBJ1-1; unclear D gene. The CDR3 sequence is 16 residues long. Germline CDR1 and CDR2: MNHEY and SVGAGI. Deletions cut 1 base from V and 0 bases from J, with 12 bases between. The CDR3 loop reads CASSYLGPNMNTEAFF. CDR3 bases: TGTGCCAGCAGTTACTTGGGCCCCAATATGAACACTGAAGCTTTCTTT.

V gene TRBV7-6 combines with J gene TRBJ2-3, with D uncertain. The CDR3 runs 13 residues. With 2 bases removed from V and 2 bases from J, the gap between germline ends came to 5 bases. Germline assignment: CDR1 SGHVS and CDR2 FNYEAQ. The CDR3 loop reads CASSLIYTDTQYF. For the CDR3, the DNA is TGTGCCAGCAGCTTAATCTACACAGATACGCAGTATTTT.

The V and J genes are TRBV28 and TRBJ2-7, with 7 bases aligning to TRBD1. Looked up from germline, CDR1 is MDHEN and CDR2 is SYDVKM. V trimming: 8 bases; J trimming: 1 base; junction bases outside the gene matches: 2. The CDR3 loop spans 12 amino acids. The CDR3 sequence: CASGQDSYEQYF. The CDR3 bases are TGTGCCAGCGGACAGGATTCCTACGAGCAGTACTTC.

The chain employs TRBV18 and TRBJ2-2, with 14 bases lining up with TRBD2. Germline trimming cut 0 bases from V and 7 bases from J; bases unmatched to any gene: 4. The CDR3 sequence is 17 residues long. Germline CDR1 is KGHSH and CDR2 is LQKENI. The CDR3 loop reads CASSPPLGLAGVGELFF. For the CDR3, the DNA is TGTGCCAGCTCACCACCGTTGGGACTAGCGGGAGTCGGGGAGCTGTTTTTT.

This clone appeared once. DNA of the CDR3: TGTGCCAGTTCGAGGACTGGAAACTCTGGGGCCAACGTCCTGACTTTC. Its translation: CASSRTGNSGANVLTF. V gene TRBV19 combines with J gene TRBJ2-6; a possible D gene is TRBD2 (5 bases). V lost 8 bases, J lost 0 bases, and 14 bases lay in between. Germline values: CDR1 LNHDA, CDR2 SQIVND (reference sequence). This CDR3 comprises 16 residues.

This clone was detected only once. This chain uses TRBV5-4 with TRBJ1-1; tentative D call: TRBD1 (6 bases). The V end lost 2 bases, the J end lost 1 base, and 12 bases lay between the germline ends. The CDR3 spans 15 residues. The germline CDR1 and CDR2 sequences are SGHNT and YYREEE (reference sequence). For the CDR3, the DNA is TGTGCCAGCAGCTTTTCGGCCAGGGGGAACACTGAAGCTTTCTTT. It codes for CASSFSARGNTEAFF. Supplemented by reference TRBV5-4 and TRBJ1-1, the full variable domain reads ETGVTQSPTHLIKTRGQQVTLRCSSQSGHNTVSWYQQALGQGPQFIFQYYREEENGRGNFPPRFSGLQFPNYSSELNVNALELDDSALYLCASSFSARGNTEAFFGQGTRLTVV.

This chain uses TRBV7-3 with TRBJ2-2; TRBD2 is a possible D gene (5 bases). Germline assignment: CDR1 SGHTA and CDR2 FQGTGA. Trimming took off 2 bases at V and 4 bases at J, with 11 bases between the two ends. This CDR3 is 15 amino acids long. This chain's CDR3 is CASSLRGTGTGELFF. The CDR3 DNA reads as TGTGCCAGCAGCTTACGGGGAACGGGCACCGGGGAGCTGTTTTTT.

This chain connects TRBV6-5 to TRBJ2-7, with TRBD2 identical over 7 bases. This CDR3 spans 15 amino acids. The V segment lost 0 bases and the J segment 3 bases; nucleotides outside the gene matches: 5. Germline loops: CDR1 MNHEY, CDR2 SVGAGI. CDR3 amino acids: CASSYSQGLGYEQYF. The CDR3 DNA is TGTGCCAGCAGTTACTCGCAAGGACTAGGCTACGAGCAGTACTTC.

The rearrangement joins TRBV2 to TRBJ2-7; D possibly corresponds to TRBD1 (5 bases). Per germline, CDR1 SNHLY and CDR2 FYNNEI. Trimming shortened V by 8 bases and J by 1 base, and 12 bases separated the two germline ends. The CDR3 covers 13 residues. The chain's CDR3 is CASGAQRSYEQYF. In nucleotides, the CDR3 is TGTGCCAGCGGGGCCCAGCGTTCCTACGAGCAGTACTTC.

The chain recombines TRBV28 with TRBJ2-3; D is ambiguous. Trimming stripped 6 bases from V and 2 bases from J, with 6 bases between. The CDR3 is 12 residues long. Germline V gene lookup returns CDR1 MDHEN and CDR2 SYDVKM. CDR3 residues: CASSFLTDTQYF. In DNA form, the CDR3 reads TGTGCCAGCAGCTTCCTCACAGATACGCAGTATTTT.

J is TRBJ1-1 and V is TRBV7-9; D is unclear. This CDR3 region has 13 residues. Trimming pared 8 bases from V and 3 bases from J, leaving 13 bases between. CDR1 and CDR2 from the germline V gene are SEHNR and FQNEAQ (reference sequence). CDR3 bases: TGTGCCAGCGAGAGGGTAATGGACACTGAAGCTTTCTTT. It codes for CASERVMDTEAFF.

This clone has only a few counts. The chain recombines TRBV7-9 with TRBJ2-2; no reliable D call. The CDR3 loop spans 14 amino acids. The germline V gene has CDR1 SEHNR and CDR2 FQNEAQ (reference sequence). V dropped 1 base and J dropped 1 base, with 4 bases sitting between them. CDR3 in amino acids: CASSLVQNTGELFF. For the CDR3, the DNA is TGTGCCAGCAGCTTAGTTCAGAACACCGGGGAGCTGTTTTTT.

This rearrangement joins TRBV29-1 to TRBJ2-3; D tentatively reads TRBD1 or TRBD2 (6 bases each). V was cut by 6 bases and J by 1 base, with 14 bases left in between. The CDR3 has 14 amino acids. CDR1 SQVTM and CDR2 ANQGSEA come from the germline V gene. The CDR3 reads CSVLEGGGTDTQYF. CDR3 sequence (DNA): TGCAGCGTCCTAGAGGGGGGCGGCACAGATACGCAGTATTTT.

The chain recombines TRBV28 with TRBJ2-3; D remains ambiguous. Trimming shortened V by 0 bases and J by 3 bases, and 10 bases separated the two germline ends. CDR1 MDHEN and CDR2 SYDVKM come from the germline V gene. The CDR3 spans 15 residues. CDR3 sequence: CASSLWSGPTDTQYF. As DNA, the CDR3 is TGTGCCAGCAGTTTATGGTCCGGGCCAACAGATACGCAGTATTTT.

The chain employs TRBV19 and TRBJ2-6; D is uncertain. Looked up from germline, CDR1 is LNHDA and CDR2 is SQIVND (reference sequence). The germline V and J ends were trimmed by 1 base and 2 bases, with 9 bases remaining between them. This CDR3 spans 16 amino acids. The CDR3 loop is CASSIGSVPGANVLTF. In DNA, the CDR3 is TGTGCCAGTAGTATAGGATCGGTACCTGGGGCCAACGTCCTGACTTTC.

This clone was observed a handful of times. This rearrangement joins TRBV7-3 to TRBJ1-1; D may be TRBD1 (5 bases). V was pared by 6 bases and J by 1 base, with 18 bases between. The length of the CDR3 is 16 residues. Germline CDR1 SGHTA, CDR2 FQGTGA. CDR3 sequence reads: CASSSAWGRENTEAFF. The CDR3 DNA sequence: TGTGCCAGCAGTTCGGCGTGGGGACGGGAGAACACTGAAGCTTTCTTT. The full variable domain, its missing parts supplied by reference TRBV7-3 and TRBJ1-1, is GAGVSQTPSNKVTEKGKYVELRCDPISGHTALYWYRQSLGQGPEFLIYFQGTGAADDSGLPNDRFFAVRPEGSVSTLKIQRTERGDSAVYLCASSSAWGRENTEAFFGQGTRLTVV.

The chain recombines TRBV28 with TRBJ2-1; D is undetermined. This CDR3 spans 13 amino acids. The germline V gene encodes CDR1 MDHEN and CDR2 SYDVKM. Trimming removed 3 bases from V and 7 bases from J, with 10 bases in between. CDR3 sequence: CASSLTVVNEQFF. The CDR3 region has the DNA TGTGCCAGCAGTTTGACGGTGGTTAATGAGCAGTTCTTC.

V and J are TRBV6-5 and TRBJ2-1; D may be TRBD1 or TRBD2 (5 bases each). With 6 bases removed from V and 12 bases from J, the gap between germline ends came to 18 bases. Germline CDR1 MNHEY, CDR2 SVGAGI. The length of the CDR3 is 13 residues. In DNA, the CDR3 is TGTGCCAGCAGACCCGGGACCGCCGGGCGGCAGTTCTTC. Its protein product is CASRPGTAGRQFF.